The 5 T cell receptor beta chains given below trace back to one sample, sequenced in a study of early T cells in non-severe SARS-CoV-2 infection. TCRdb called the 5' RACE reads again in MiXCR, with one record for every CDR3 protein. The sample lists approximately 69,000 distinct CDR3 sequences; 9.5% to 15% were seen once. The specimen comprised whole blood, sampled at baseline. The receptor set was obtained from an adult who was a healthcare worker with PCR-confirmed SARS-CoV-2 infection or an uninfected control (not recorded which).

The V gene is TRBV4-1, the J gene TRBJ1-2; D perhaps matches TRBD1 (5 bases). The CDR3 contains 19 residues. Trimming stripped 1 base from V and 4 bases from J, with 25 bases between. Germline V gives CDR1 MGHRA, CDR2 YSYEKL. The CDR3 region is CASSQGAGEDSRGTYGYTF. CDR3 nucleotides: TGCGCCAGCAGCCAAGGGGCCGGGGAAGATTCCCGTGGGACCTATGGCTACACCTTC.

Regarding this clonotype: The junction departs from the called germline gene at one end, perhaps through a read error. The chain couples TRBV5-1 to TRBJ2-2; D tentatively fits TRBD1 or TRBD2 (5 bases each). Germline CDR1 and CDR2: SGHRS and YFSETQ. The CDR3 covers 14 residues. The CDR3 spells CASSQGDGTGELSF. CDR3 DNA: TGCGCCAGCAGCCAAGGGGATGGCACCGGGGAGCTGTCTTTT. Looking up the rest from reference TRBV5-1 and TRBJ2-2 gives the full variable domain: KAGVTQTPRYLIKTRGQQVTLSCSPISGHRSVSWYQQTPGQGLQFLFEYFSETQRNKGNFPGRFSGRQFSNSRSEMNVSTLELGDSALYLCASSQGDGTGELSFGEGSRLTVL.

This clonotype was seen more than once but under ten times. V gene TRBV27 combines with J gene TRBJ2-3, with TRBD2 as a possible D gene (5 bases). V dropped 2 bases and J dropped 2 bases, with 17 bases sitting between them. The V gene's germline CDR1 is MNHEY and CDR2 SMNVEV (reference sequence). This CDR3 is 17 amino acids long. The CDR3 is CASSLRPEGYLTDTQYF. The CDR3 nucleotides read TGTGCCAGCAGTTTACGCCCTGAGGGCTACCTCACAGATACGCAGTATTTT.

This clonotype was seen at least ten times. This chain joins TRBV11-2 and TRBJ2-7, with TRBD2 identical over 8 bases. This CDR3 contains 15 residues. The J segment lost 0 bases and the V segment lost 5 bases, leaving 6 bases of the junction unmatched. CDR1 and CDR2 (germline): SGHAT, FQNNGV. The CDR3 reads CASSPSTSVSYEQYF. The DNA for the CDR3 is TGTGCCAGCAGCCCCTCGACTAGCGTCTCCTACGAGCAGTACTTC.

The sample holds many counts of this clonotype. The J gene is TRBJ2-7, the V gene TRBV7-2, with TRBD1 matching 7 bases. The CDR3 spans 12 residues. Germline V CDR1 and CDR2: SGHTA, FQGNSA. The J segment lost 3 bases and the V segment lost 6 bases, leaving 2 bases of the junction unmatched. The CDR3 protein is CASRTGNYEQYF. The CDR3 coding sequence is TGTGCCAGCAGGACAGGGAACTACGAGCAGTACTTC. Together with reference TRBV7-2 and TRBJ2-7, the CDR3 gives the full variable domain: GAGVSQSPSNKVTEKGKDVELRCDPISGHTALYWYRQSLGQGLEFLIYFQGNSAPDKSGLPSDRFSAERTGGSVSTLTIQRTQQEDSAVYLCASRTGNYEQYFGPGTRLTVT.